Listed below are T cell receptor beta chains from one sample, sequenced in a study of T-cell memory formation after mild COVID-19. TCRdb re-called the 5' RACE reads with MiXCR, one entry per CDR3 protein. The table lists about 340,000 distinct CDR3 sequences, 10% to 15% of them singletons. Specimen: PBMCs or a T cell subset sorted from them (not recorded which). Receptors were obtained from a man aged 18 to 35 who had mild COVID-19 (a few samples of this study predate the infection). Cell type and time point are not known. Each CDR3 is given with its conserved first and last residue. The D gene is left open where the match is weak. Where a row states a size, it is once, few, many or the class of an expanded clone; other rows omit it.

V	J	D	size	length	CDR3	DNA
TRBV5-4	TRBJ2-6	.	many	14	CASSFGPGANVLTF	TGTGCCAGCAGCTTCGGGCCTGGGGCCAACGTCCTGACTTTC
TRBV5-1	TRBJ2-7	.	few	13	CASSFKGYYEQYF	TGCGCCAGCAGCTTCAAGGGCTACTACGAGCAGTACTTC
TRBV7-6	TRBJ2-1	.	few	16	CASSLPAGSSYNEQFF	TGTGCCAGCAGCTTGCCGGCGGGCTCCTCCTACAATGAGCAGTTCTTC
TRBV4-2	TRBJ2-5	.	.	12	CASSQVSGTQYF	TGTGCCAGCAGCCAAGTCTCTGGGACCCAGTACTTC
TRBV5-1	TRBJ1-1	.	few	15	CASTSGTGMNTEAFF	TGCGCCAGCACCTCAGGTACAGGGATGAACACTGAAGCTTTCTTT
TRBV19	TRBJ2-7	.	.	15	CASSMTVRSSYEQYF	TGTGCCAGTAGTATGACAGTCCGATCCTCCTACGAGCAGTACTTC
TRBV7-2	TRBJ1-3	.	few	15	CASSFSTGSGNTIYF	TGTGCCAGCAGCTTCTCGACGGGTTCTGGAAACACCATATATTTT
TRBV4-3	TRBJ1-2	TRBD1	few	13	CASSSRTGNGYTF	TGCGCCAGCAGCTCCCGGACAGGGAATGGCTACACCTTC
TRBV7-2	TRBJ1-5	.	.	14	CASSLMQANQPQHF	TGTGCCAGCAGCTTAATGCAGGCCAATCAGCCCCAGCATTTT
TRBV6-6	TRBJ2-1	.	.	12	CASSQGFDEQFF	TGTGCCAGCAGTCAGGGGTTCGATGAGCAGTTCTTC
TRBV27	TRBJ2-3	TRBD2	few	15	CASRLGGVSTDTQYF	TGTGCCAGCAGGTTGGGGGGGGTTAGCACAGATACGCAGTATTTT
TRBV5-1	TRBJ2-7	.	.	13	CASSLAGTYEQYF	TGCGCCAGCAGCTTGGCCGGGACCTACGAGCAGTACTTC
TRBV7-8	TRBJ2-2	.	few	13	CASSLVSSGELFF	TGTGCCAGCAGCTTAGTTTCATCCGGGGAGCTGTTTTTT
TRBV4-2	TRBJ1-3	.	.	15	CASSQEDRAGNTIYF	TGTGCCAGCAGCCAAGAAGACCGGGCCGGAAACACCATATATTTT
TRBV12-3/TRBV12-4	TRBJ2-2	.	once	15	CASSWAGGLAGELIF	TGTGCCAGCAGTTGGGCTGGGGGCCTTGCCGGGGAGCTGATTTTT
TRBV4-2	TRBJ2-1	.	few	18	CASSPQGWAGTVTAEQFF	TGTGCCAGCAGCCCCCAGGGGTGGGCGGGGACCGTGACGGCTGAGCAGTTCTTC
TRBV12-3/TRBV12-4	TRBJ2-7	.	.	13	CASSLALFIEQYF	TGTGCCAGCAGTTTGGCCCTGTTTATTGAGCAGTACTTC
TRBV12-3/TRBV12-4	TRBJ1-2	.	many	13	CASSYTSGMGYTF	TGTGCCAGCAGCTATACCTCAGGGATGGGCTACACCTTC
TRBV4-2	TRBJ2-3	.	many	15	CASSQEGVRADTQYF	TGTGCCAGCAGCCAAGAAGGAGTTAGGGCAGATACGCAGTATTTT
TRBV28	TRBJ2-1	.	.	15	CASSSTSLGLNEQFF	TGTGCCAGCAGTTCGACTAGTCTAGGTTTGAATGAGCAGTTCTTC
TRBV12-3/TRBV12-4	TRBJ2-3	.	.	13	CASNAGAGDTQYF	TGTGCCAGCAATGCGGGGGCCGGGGATACGCAGTATTTT
TRBV18	TRBJ1-5	.	.	13	CASSGGGNQPQHF	TGTGCCAGCTCGGGCGGGGGCAATCAGCCCCAGCATTTT
TRBV6-1	TRBJ2-2	.	.	16	CASRVSPGSNTGELFF	TGTGCCAGCAGGGTTTCCCCCGGGTCGAACACCGGGGAGCTGTTTTTT
TRBV5-1	TRBJ1-5	.	many	13	CASSLGVGQPQHF	TGTGCCAGCAGTTTGGGGGTAGGACAGCCCCAGCATTTT